This T cell receptor (beta chain) emerged from a study of T cell responses to AZD1222 COVID-19 vaccine. This CDR3 comprises 15 residues. Trimming removed 5 bases from V and 6 bases from J; junction bases left unmatched: 8. Study findings and constraints: Seropositivity was recorded at baseline in only a handful of AZD1222 recipients.

Comments on this clone: Its antigen remains unknown.

This table comes from immunoSEQ multiplex PCR, and its TCRdb copy is limited to in-frame clones, with some not included. This sample carries some 190,000 clones, 92% of them seen once, and the ten largest clones take approximately 1.9%. The input for sequencing was peripheral blood, taken 28 days after the second AZD1222 dose. This TCR came from an adult who received the AZD1222 COVID-19 vaccine. The chain links TRBV5-3 to TRBJ1-6; TRBD1 aligns across 7 bases. TRBV5-3 is an ORF; its function is uncertain. The CDR3 spells CARRHQGVCNSPLHF. CDR3 bases: TGTGCCAGAAGGCACCAGGGGGTCTGTAATTCACCCCTCCACTTT.